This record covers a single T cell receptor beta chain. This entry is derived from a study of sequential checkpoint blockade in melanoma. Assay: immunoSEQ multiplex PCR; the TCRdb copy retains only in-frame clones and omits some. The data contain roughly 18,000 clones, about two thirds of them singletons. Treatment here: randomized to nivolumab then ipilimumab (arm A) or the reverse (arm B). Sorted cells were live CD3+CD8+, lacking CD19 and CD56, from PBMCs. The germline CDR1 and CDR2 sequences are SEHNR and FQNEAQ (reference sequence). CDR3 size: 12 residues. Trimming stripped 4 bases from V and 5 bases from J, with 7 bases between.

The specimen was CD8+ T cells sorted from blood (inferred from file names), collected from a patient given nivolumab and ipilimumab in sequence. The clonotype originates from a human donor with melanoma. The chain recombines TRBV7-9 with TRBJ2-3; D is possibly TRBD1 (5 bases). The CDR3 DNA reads TGTGCCAGCAGCTCAGGGAAAGATACGCAGTATTTT. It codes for CASSSGKDTQYF.